This note documents a single T cell receptor beta chain sequence. Its matching antigen is unknown. This specimen belongs to a study of OX40 agonist ivuxolimab in advanced cancers. Study overall: Allowance was made for prior anti-PD-1, anti-PD-L1 or anti-CTLA-4 therapy, and roughly 40% had some. Points from the study as a whole: Doses of 0.1 to 3.0 mg/kg were accompanied by clonal expansion of CD4+ and CD8+ blood T cells by week 6. Clonal expansion among partial responders at 0.1-3.0 mg/kg ranked near the lowest.

With 5 bases clipped from V and 3 bases from J, the junction kept 6 bases outside the gene matches. The CDR3 contains 14 residues. The germline V gene encodes CDR1 MDHEN and CDR2 SYDVKM. Systemic immunosuppression or a history of autoimmune disease excluded patients. Using immunoSEQ multiplex PCR, the repertoire was profiled, and TCRdb retains in-frame clones only, with some absent. The data contain under 200,000 clones, 94% of them singletons. This TCR was recovered from an adult with an advanced solid tumor such as melanoma, head and neck, liver or kidney cancer. V usage is TRBV28 and J usage is TRBJ2-7; 8 bases map to TRBD2. The input for sequencing was CD4+ or CD8+ T cells sorted from blood, taken in a trial of the OX40 agonist ivuxolimab. The CDR3 nucleotides read TGTGCCAGCAGTGCCCCGGGGGGGGGCTACGAGCAGTACTTC. It is translated as CASSAPGGGYEQYF.